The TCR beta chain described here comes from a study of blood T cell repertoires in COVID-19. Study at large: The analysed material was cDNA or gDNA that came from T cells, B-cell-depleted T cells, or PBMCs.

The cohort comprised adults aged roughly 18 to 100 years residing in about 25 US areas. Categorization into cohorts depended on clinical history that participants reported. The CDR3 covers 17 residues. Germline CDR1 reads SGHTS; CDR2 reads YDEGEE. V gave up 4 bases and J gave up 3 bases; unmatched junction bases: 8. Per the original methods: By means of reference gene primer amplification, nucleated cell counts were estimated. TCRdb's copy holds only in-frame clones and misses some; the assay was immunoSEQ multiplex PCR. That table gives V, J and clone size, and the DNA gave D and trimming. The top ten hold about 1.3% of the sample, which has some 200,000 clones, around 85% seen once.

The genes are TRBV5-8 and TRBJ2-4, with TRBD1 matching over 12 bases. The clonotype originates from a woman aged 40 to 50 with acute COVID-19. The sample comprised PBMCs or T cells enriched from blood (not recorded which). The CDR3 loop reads CASSDPGQGAVKNIQYF. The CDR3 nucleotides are TGTGCCAGCAGCGATCCGGGACAGGGGGCTGTCAAAAACATTCAGTACTTC.